The entry that follows covers one T cell receptor (beta chain) sequence. Only in-frame clones appear in the TCRdb table, and some are missing; sequencing was by immunoSEQ multiplex PCR. This table has fewer than 300,000 clones, about nine tenths appearing once. These data come from a study of blood T cell repertoires in COVID-19. Study information: PBMCs, B-cell-depleted T cells, or T cells provided the cDNA or gDNA that made up the material.

V shed 3 bases, J shed 5 bases, and the junction held 9 bases outside the gene matches. Germline V CDR1 and CDR2: KGHSH, LQKENI. The CDR3 is made up of 17 amino acids. The V call is TRBV18, the J call TRBJ2-2; TRBD2 matches 10 bases. Material for sequencing was peripheral blood. The sequence derives from a woman aged 45 to 65 with COVID-19, enrolled during active disease. The CDR3 coding sequence is TGTGCCAGCTCACCGCGTCTAGCGGGAGAATGGACCGGGGAGCTGTTTTTT. This codes for CASSPRLAGEWTGELFF. Complete variable domain (other parts from reference TRBV18 and TRBJ2-2): NAGVMQNPRHLVRRRGQEARLRCSPMKGHSHVYWYRQLPEEGLKFMVYLQKENIIDESGMPKERFSAEFPKEGPSILRIQQVVRGDSAAYFCASSPRLAGEWTGELFFGEGSRLTVL.